What follows describes a single T cell receptor (beta chain). Its specificity is not known. The data are from a study of beta chain features in type 1 diabetes. Study background: Regarding age, gender and cell yields, patients proved similar to healthy donors. Findings and limits, study-wide: Type 1 diabetes patients showed fewer insertions and more deletions at VDJ junctions.

The germline V gene has CDR1 KGHSH and CDR2 LQKENI. CDR3 length: 14 residues. J gave up 7 bases and V 5 bases, and 6 bases lay outside the gene matches. Expressed TCRB transcripts were sequenced, since all the RNA that had been isolated was reverse transcribed. Sequencing used immunoSEQ multiplex PCR; TCRdb keeps in-frame clones, though not all of them. Of about 360,000 clones in the sample, about 12% are singletons; the top ten hold 0.017%. V is TRBV18 and J is TRBJ2-7; 12 bases are a match to TRBD1. Material: naive CD4+ T cells from blood. This receptor was obtained from a man between 18 and 29 years old in good health. In DNA form, the CDR3 reads TGTGCCAGCTCATCGGGACAGGGGGCCGGGGAGCAGTACTTC. The encoded protein is CASSSGQGAGEQYF.